The next 8 T cell receptor beta chains were all read from a single sample in a study of blood T cell repertoires in COVID-19. Some clones are missing from TCRdb's copy, which holds only in-frame ones; the method was immunoSEQ multiplex PCR. The sample includes some 400,000 clones, about nine tenths of them seen just once. Sequenced: PBMCs or T cells enriched from blood (not recorded which). The receptors stem from a middle-aged woman who had been exposed to COVID-19.

This chain uses TRBV5-6 with TRBJ2-3; 10 nucleotides line up with TRBD1. The trim removed 1 base at V and 2 bases at J, leaving 4 bases unmatched. CDR1 SGHDT and CDR2 YYEEEE come from the germline V gene. This CDR3 has 16 amino acids. The CDR3 sequence: CASSLPGTGDTDTQYF. The CDR3 DNA reads TGTGCCAGCAGCTTGCCCGGGACAGGGGACACAGATACGCAGTATTTT.

The V call is TRBV19, the J call TRBJ1-2; D is unclear. Germline V gives CDR1 LNHDA, CDR2 SQIVND (reference sequence). V was pared by 6 bases and J by 2 bases, with 10 bases between. The CDR3 extends over 13 amino acids. CDR3 sequence: CASRWGVNYGYTF. The CDR3 coding sequence is TGTGCCAGTAGATGGGGAGTAAACTATGGCTACACCTTC.

This chain uses TRBV19 with TRBJ1-2; TRBD1 aligns across 9 bases. The V gene's germline CDR1 is LNHDA and CDR2 SQIVND (reference sequence). The CDR3 sequence is 17 residues long. J was trimmed by 5 bases and V by 6 bases; bases with no gene match: 16. CDR3 in DNA: TGTGCCAGTAGGCTTTATAGTTACAGGGGGCAGGAGTATGGCTACACCTTC. This sequence encodes CASRLYSYRGQEYGYTF.

The rearrangement uses TRBV6-1 and TRBJ1-2; the match to TRBD1 covers 10 bases. The CDR3 spans 14 residues. V gave up 3 bases and J gave up 11 bases; unmatched junction bases: 9. CDR1 and CDR2 (germline): MNHNS, SASEGT. CDR3 residues: CASSDHGTGEEYTF. As DNA, the CDR3 is TGTGCCAGCAGTGATCATGGGACAGGGGAGGAGTACACCTTC.

The chain carries TRBV10-3 and TRBJ1-2, with a possible D match to TRBD1 (6 bases). The CDR3 is 12 amino acids. The germline V gene encodes CDR1 ENHRY and CDR2 SYGVKD. The ends were cut back, 8 bases at V and 3 bases at J, with 10 bases in the middle. The DNA of the CDR3 is TGTGCCATCCCTGGACAGTACTATGGCTACACCTTC. Its protein product is CAIPGQYYGYTF.

CDR3 amino acids: CASSQRGLTEKLFF. The CDR3 coding sequence is TGTGCCAGTAGTCAAAGGGGGCTCACCGAAAAACTGTTTTTT. The chain couples TRBV19 to TRBJ1-4; 7 bases match TRBD1. The CDR3 length is 14 residues. CDR1 and CDR2 from the germline V gene are LNHDA and SQIVND (reference sequence). Trimming removed 5 bases from V and 8 bases from J; junction bases left unmatched: 8.

CDR3 coding DNA: TGTGCCAGCAGCCAAGAGTGGCGTCGGGCTAATGAAAAACTGTTTTTT. Translated: CASSQEWRRANEKLFF. This sequence joins TRBV14 and TRBJ1-4; D unclear. Germline lookup yields CDR1 SGHDN and CDR2 FVKESK. V dropped 0 bases and J dropped 3 bases, with 11 bases sitting between them. The CDR3 loop spans 16 amino acids.

The chain recombines TRBV11-2 with TRBJ1-2, with a possible D match to TRBD1 (5 bases). The germline CDR1 and CDR2 sequences are SGHAT and FQNNGV. The V gene lost 4 bases and the J gene lost 4 bases, with 16 bases spanning the gap. The CDR3 is made up of 15 amino acids. The CDR3 here is CASSSSLTDLYGYTF. The DNA of the CDR3 is TGTGCCAGCAGCTCCAGTTTGACAGACCTCTATGGCTACACCTTC.